Listed below are T cell receptor beta chains from one sample, sequenced in a study of T cell responses to AZD1222 COVID-19 vaccine. This table comes from immunoSEQ multiplex PCR, and its TCRdb copy is limited to in-frame clones, with some not included. The table has around 200,000 clones, approximately 90% seen once; the top ten hold roughly 0.98%. The sample was peripheral blood, taken on day 0 of AZD1222 vaccination. These receptors originate from an adult in good health. CDR3s include the opening cysteine and the closing phenylalanine or tryptophan. Fields, in order: V gene, J gene, CDR3 protein.

>TRBV5-4|TRBJ2-7
CASGSGEIPEQYF
>TRBV3-1/TRBV3-2|TRBJ1-4
CASSQVGSVEKLFF
>TRBV5-1|TRBJ2-7
CASSLASGTEMWEQYF
>TRBV7-9|TRBJ2-2
CASSLLRGRDTGELFF
>TRBV11-2|TRBJ2-5
CASSFGGSPQETQYF
>TRBV7-2|TRBJ1-4
CASSLGGAAREKLFF
>TRBV9|TRBJ2-2
CASSGVQGDGELFF
>TRBV29-1|TRBJ2-1
CRTIGKNEQFF
>TRBV13|TRBJ2-7
CASSLGGEYEQYF
>TRBV3-1/TRBV3-2|TRBJ1-3
CASSQGLNSGNTIYF
>TRBV5-1|TRBJ2-7
CASSLLGPSYEQYF
>TRBV19|TRBJ2-6
CASSGTSRGSGANVLTF
>TRBV20-1|TRBJ1-5
CSARGDQPQHF
>TRBV3-1/TRBV3-2|TRBJ2-1
CASSQVLSRGGEQFF
>TRBV3-1/TRBV3-2|TRBJ1-3
CASSQSGGSTGNTIYF
>TRBV19|TRBJ1-1
CASSPQIKRGSTGAFF
>TRBV5-1|TRBJ2-6
CASNSRTGGTGANVLTF
>TRBV21-1|TRBJ2-7
CASVLRGTSGRSVYEQYF
>TRBV7-7|TRBJ2-5
CASSLVGGEETQYF
>TRBV5-6|TRBJ2-7
CASSLLAGGEEQYF
>TRBV7-8|TRBJ2-5
CASSLARQETQYF
>TRBV10-3|TRBJ1-2
CAIRPGQGPYGYTF
>TRBV4-2|TRBJ1-4
CASSQGKKPNEGKLFF
>TRBV19|TRBJ1-3
CASSRTGFPSGNTIYF
>TRBV10-3|TRBJ1-2
CAISDTYGYTF
>TRBV29-1|TRBJ1-6
CSVGTGRNSPLHF
>TRBV3-1/TRBV3-2|TRBJ1-2
CASSQEQLYGYTF
>TRBV7-3|TRBJ1-1
CASSLTLVSNTEAFF
>TRBV5-1|TRBJ2-1
CASSLVSGEYNEQFF
>TRBV19|TRBJ1-2
CASSTTLGTASRSYTF
>TRBV28|TRBJ1-5
CASSWTGESQPQHF
>TRBV20-1|TRBJ1-1
CSASKRTALEAFF
>TRBV19|TRBJ1-5
CASSRQGTNQPQHF
>TRBV7-9|TRBJ2-2
CASQPRFANTGELFF
>TRBV7-2|TRBJ2-3
CASSSQGFPDTQYF
>TRBV15|TRBJ1-2
CATKKGAGTIYGYTF
>TRBV28|TRBJ2-6
CASMAGANVLTF
>TRBV15|TRBJ2-3
CATSGRGPHTDTQYF
>TRBV27|TRBJ2-1
CASSVLSRQVGFYNEQFF
>TRBV5-1|TRBJ1-5
CASSSDPGGQPQHF
>TRBV6-4|TRBJ2-7
CASTETRDSTLDDYEQYF
>TRBV19|TRBJ1-1
CASSIEPGTEAFF
>TRBV6-2/TRBV6-3|TRBJ2-1
CASSYFERLAGSNEQFF
>TRBV6-2/TRBV6-3|TRBJ2-7
CASSYPYEQYF
>TRBV25-1|TRBJ2-3
CASSLRQGRTDTQYF
>TRBV10-1|TRBJ1-6
CASGRDHNSPLHF
>TRBV24-1|TRBJ2-1
CATSVGTYNEQFF
>TRBV27|TRBJ2-1
CASSLGPGGGGNEQFF
>TRBV21-1|TRBJ1-1
CASSKGVGGWVRTEAFF
>TRBV19|TRBJ1-2
CASTGTGHYGYTF